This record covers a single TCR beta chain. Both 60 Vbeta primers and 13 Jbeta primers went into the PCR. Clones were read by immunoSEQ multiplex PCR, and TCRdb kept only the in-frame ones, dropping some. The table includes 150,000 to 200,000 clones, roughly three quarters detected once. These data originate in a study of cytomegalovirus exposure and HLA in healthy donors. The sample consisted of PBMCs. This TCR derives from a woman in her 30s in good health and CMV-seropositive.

The CDR3 bases are TGTGCCAGCTTGGGGGGGCTAGGCGGTGAGACCCAGTACTTC. Translation gives CASLGGLGGETQYF. The chain employs TRBV2 and TRBJ2-5; the D gene is possibly TRBD2 (7 bases). Per the germline V gene, CDR1 is SNHLY and CDR2 is FYNNEI. The CDR3 is 14 amino acids. Trimming left V 8 bases short and J 5 bases short, with 18 bases between.